This TCR beta chain is drawn from a study of blood T cells in healthy people across ages. Study-wide results and caveats: Naive CD4+ cells and diversity were both higher in long-lived donors than in aged donors.

This CDR3 has 16 amino acids. Looked up from germline, CDR1 is DFQATT and CDR2 is SNEGSKA (reference sequence). The authors ran a second PCR of 7 to 11 cycles using a sample-barcoded 5' primer and a J-beta primer mix. TCRdb processed the 5' RACE reads anew with MiXCR; each CDR3 protein has one entry. There are about 780,000 distinct CDR3 sequences in the sample; roughly 26% occur only once, and approximately 2.9% lies in the top ten. Only a few counts were recorded for this clonotype. Antigen unknown. The same data also went into a second study, on T cells of mothers and their children.

The chain carries TRBV20-1 and TRBJ2-5; TRBD2 aligns across 7 bases. The J call may not be correct, given that the DNA end is closer to TRBJ2-7. Sequencing input: blood. The sequence was obtained from a boy aged 10-17 years in good health. CDR3 DNA: TGCAGTGCCCTCGGGGCGCTAGCGGCGCACTCCTACGAGCAGTACTTC. Amino acids: CSALGALAAHSYEQYF.